A selection of T cell receptor beta chains follows, all from one sample in a study of tumor-infiltrating lymphocytes in primary liver carcinoma. A single record per CDR3 protein comes from TCRdb applying MiXCR to the multiplex PCR reads. Seen here are 50,000 or so distinct CDR3 sequences, approximately 80% observed once, and the top ten hold approximately 25%. Specimen: liver tumor tissue from sampling region 5. The receptors were sampled from a man aged 35 to 55 with primary liver carcinoma and hepatitis B virus infection. Each CDR3 is given with its conserved first and last residue. D genes are given only for firm matches. Part of the rows lack a size; the others show once, few, many or a class for expanded clones.

clone_size j_call d_call v_call cdr3_aa cdr3_nt
NA TRBJ2-5 NA TRBV6-6 CASSPNRVGSQYF TGTGCCAGCAGCCCGAACAGGGTTGGGTCACAGTACTTC
NA TRBJ2-2 NA TRBV11-1 CTGSLWANTRELFF TGTACCGGCAGCTTATGGGCAAACACCAGGGAGCTGTTTTTT
once TRBJ2-7 NA TRBV11-1 CASSSSRDSSYGQYF TGTGCCAGTAGCTCATCTCGGGACTCCTCCTACGGGCAGTACTTC
NA TRBJ2-7 NA TRBV11-1 CASRDDNGDEQYF TGTGCCAGTAGGGACGACAATGGGGACGAGCAGTACTTC
once TRBJ2-7 TRBD1 TRBV11-3 CANRQGVASYGQYF TGTGCCAATCGACAGGGGGTGGCTTCCTACGGGCAGTACTTC
NA TRBJ1-1 NA TRBV6-2/TRBV6-3 CASSYPELNTEAFF TGTGCCAGCAGTTACCCAGAGCTGAACACTGAAGCTTTCTTT
NA TRBJ2-7 TRBD1 TRBV28 CASRSTGAQEQYF TGTGCCAGCAGATCGACAGGGGCCCAGGAGCAGTACTTC
few TRBJ1-1 NA TRBV6-5 CASSPWISQNQAFF TGTGCCAGCAGTCCATGGATTTCTCAAAATCAGGCTTTCTTT
NA TRBJ2-7 NA TRBV6-2/TRBV6-3 CASSPTRGNHEQYF TGTGCCAGCAGCCCGACAAGGGGGAACCACGAGCAGTACTTC
NA TRBJ2-1 TRBD2 TRBV30 CAWSAGLVGVGGEQFF TGTGCCTGGAGTGCCGGATTAGTGGGAGTGGGAGGGGAGCAGTTCTTC
NA TRBJ1-2 NA TRBV16 CASSQSVTGYVYTF TGTGCCAGCAGTCAATCGGTAACGGGGTATGTCTACACCTTC
NA TRBJ2-3 NA TRBV5-1 CASSLSFQIVADMQYF TGCGCCAGCAGCTTGTCATTCCAGATAGTCGCAGATATGCAGTATTTT
NA TRBJ2-1 NA TRBV29-1 CSIPRIGYNEQFF TGCAGCATTCCCCGGATAGGGTATAATGAGCAGTTCTTC
many TRBJ2-6 NA TRBV5-4 CASSKGAFSGANVLTF TGTGCCAGCAGTAAAGGAGCGTTCTCTGGGGCCAACGTCCTGACTTTC
NA TRBJ2-4 TRBD2 TRBV11-1 CASSFPGTSGTENIQCF TGTGCCAGCAGTTTTCCCGGGACTAGCGGTACCGAAAACATTCAGTGCTTC
few TRBJ1-2 TRBD1 TRBV28 CASRRTGGGNYGYTF TGTGCCAGCAGGCGGACAGGGGGAGGGAACTATGGCTACACCTTC
NA TRBJ2-1 TRBD2 TRBV29-1 CSIGLVGGFYNEQLF TGCAGCATTGGACTAGTGGGAGGGTTCTACAATGAGCAGCTCTTC
NA TRBJ2-3 TRBD2 TRBV11-1 CPSSFSGSRTDTHYF TGTCCCAGCAGCTTTAGCGGGAGTCGGACAGATACGCACTATTTT
medium-sized TRBJ1-5 NA TRBV5-5 CASSSGGAGQPQHF TGTGCCAGCAGCAGCGGGGGGGCAGGTCAGCCCCAGCATTTT
NA TRBJ2-1 TRBD1 TRBV7-8 CVSSQRTGGYNEQFF TGTGTCAGCAGCCAGAGGACAGGGGGCTACAATGAGCAGTTCTTC
NA TRBJ2-7 NA TRBV11-2 CASSLQWTVENEQYF TGTGCCAGCAGCCTACAATGGACAGTGGAAAACGAGCAGTACTTC
NA TRBJ2-7 TRBD1 TRBV19 CASANDRTGENEQYF TGTGCCAGTGCCAACGACCGGACAGGGGAAAATGAGCAGTACTTC
NA TRBJ2-3 NA TRBV11-3 CTSSPGGGPTDTQFF TGCACCAGCAGCCCCGGTGGGGGTCCCACAGATACGCAGTTTTTT
few TRBJ2-1 NA TRBV15 CATSRGGTPNNEQFF TGTGCCACCAGCAGAGGTGGGACACCGAACAATGAGCAGTTCTTC
NA TRBJ2-5 TRBD2 TRBV6-6 CASQWGLLTSGRAVETQYF TGTGCCAGCCAATGGGGTTTACTGACTAGCGGGAGGGCCGTAGAGACCCAGTACTTC
few TRBJ1-2 NA TRBV9 CASSVGGADGYTF TGTGCCAGCAGCGTAGGAGGGGCTGATGGCTACACCTTC
NA TRBJ2-7 NA TRBV10-3 CTISLLGGDSYEQYF TGTACCATCAGCTTACTGGGGGGTGACTCCTACGAGCAGTACTTC
NA TRBJ2-1 TRBD2 TRBV12-3/TRBV12-4 CACSLGLAFNEQFF TGTGCCTGCAGTCTTGGACTAGCGTTCAATGAACAGTTCTTC
NA TRBJ2-5 NA TRBV29-1 CSVEDRQGAETQYF TGCAGCGTTGAAGATCGGCAAGGGGCGGAGACCCAGTACTTC
few TRBJ2-7 NA TRBV5-1 CASSLELDYEQYF TGTGCCAGCAGCTTGGAGCTGGACTACGAGCAGTACTTC
NA TRBJ1-2 NA TRBV10-3 CAISVSQLADGYIF TGTGCCATAAGTGTGTCCCAATTGGCGGATGGCTACATCTTC
NA TRBJ2-4 TRBD2 TRBV11-1 CASSFPGTSGTKNIRYF TGTGCCAGCAGTTTTCCCGGGACTAGCGGGACCAAAAACATCCGATACTTC
many TRBJ1-4 NA TRBV7-9 CASSSRMGVDEKLFF TGTGCCAGCAGCTCCCGAATGGGGGTAGATGAAAAACTGTTTTTT
NA TRBJ1-6 NA TRBV11-2 CASAGGDNSPLHF TGTGCAAGCGCGGGCGGAGATAATTCACCTCTCCACTTT
NA TRBJ1-4 NA TRBV7-6 CASSLGAGFEKLFF TGTGCCAGCAGCTTAGGGGCAGGGTTCGAAAAACTGTTTTTT
NA TRBJ2-2 TRBD2 TRBV29-1 CSVGTSTASTGELFF TGCAGCGTCGGGACTAGCACGGCGAGCACCGGGGAGCTGTTTTTT
NA TRBJ2-4 NA TRBV11-2 CASTTSALAKYIQYF TGTGCTAGCACCACTTCGGCGTTAGCCAAATACATTCAGTACTTC
NA TRBJ2-1 NA TRBV7-9 CVSSLEDWEWQFF TGTGTTAGCAGCTTAGAGGATTGGGAATGGCAGTTCTTC